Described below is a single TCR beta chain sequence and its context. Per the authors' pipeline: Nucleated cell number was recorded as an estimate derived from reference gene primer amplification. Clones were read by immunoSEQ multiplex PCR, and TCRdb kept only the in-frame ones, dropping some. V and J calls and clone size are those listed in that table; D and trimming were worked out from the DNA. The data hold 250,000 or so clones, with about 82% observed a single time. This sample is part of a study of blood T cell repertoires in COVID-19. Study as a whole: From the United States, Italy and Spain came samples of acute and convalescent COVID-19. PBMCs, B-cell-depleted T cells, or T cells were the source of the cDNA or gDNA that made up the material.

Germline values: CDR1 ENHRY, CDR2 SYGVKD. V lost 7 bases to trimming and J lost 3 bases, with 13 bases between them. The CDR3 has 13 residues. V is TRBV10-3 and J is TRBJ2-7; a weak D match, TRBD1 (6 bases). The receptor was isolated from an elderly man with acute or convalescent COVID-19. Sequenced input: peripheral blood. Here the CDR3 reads CAIIPTGGYEQYF. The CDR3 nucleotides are TGTGCCATCATTCCGACAGGCGGCTACGAGCAGTACTTC.